The 27 T cell receptor beta chains given below trace back to one sample, sequenced in a study of early T cells in non-severe SARS-CoV-2 infection. TCRdb re-called the 5' RACE reads through MiXCR, storing one row per CDR3 protein. The data contain approximately 69,000 distinct CDR3 sequences, approximately 12% of them seen just once; the ten biggest clones take up 6% to 7%. Material for sequencing was whole blood. These receptors all stem from an adult who was a healthcare worker with PCR-confirmed SARS-CoV-2 infection or an uninfected control (not recorded which).

The chain uses TRBV29-1 and TRBJ1-1; D is ambiguous. Between the trimmed V and J ends, which lost 4 bases and 7 bases, there was a span of 7 bases. This CDR3 contains 10 residues. Germline V gene sequence: CDR1 SQVTM, CDR2 ANQGSEA. The CDR3, as DNA: TGCAGCGTTGCATTCGTTGAAGCTTTCTTT. It codes for CSVAFVEAFF.

In its sample, this clonotype was seen a few times. This chain joins TRBV29-1 and TRBJ1-1; D remains unclear. Trimming shortened V by 3 bases and J by 4 bases, and 15 bases separated the two germline ends. Germline CDR1 reads SQVTM; CDR2 reads ANQGSEA. This CDR3 contains 14 residues. The CDR3 DNA sequence: TGCAGCGTTGAGACGGCCATCGGTGGCACTGAAGCTTTCTTT. This translates into CSVETAIGGTEAFF.

The V and J genes are TRBV7-8 and TRBJ1-2; TRBD1 matches 9 bases. Germline CDR1 is SGHVS and CDR2 is FQNEAQ. V trimming: 5 bases; J trimming: 0 bases; junction bases outside the gene matches: 7. This CDR3 has 16 amino acids. The CDR3 sequence is CASSPARDRANYGYTF. The CDR3 nucleotides read TGTGCCAGCAGCCCCGCCCGGGACAGGGCTAACTATGGCTACACCTTC.

This clonotype turned up a few times. V is TRBV20-1 and J is TRBJ2-1; 8 positions agree with TRBD2. The CDR3 extends over 15 amino acids. The V gene end was trimmed by 4 bases and the J gene end by 12 bases; junction bases not matched to a gene: 17. Germline V lookup: CDR1 DFQATT, CDR2 SNEGSKA (reference sequence). DNA for the CDR3: TGCAGTGCTACTCCTGGACTAGCTCTTTCGATTGTGCAGTTCTTC. It yields the protein CSATPGLALSIVQFF.

This chain connects TRBV6-2 or TRBV6-3 to TRBJ2-2; no clear D gene. Germline V lookup: CDR1 MNHEY, CDR2 SVGEGT. V lost 7 bases, J lost 1 base, and 19 bases lay in between. This CDR3 is built from 17 residues. DNA of the CDR3: TGTGCCAGCACCACGCTAGGAGACGTCAGGAACACCGGGGAGCTGTTTTTT. Protein product: CASTTLGDVRNTGELFF.

This rearrangement joins TRBV29-1 to TRBJ2-4; no clear D gene. CDR1 SQVTM and CDR2 ANQGSEA come from the germline V gene. V lost 3 bases, J lost 3 bases, and 6 bases lay in between. CDR3 length equals 12 residues. CDR3 region: CSVDPGKNIQYF. Here the CDR3 DNA reads TGCAGCGTTGATCCCGGCAAAAACATTCAGTACTTC.

The chain uses TRBV20-1 and TRBJ2-3; 7 positions agree with TRBD2. The CDR3 runs to 14 residues. Germline assignment: CDR1 DFQATT and CDR2 SNEGSKA (reference sequence). V gave up 0 bases and J gave up 7 bases; unmatched junction bases: 7. The CDR3 coding sequence is TGCAGTGCTAGAGATTCCCGGGAGGTATATACGCAGTATTTT. Protein sequence: CSARDSREVYTQYF.

The genes are TRBV15 and TRBJ2-7; possible D gene TRBD2, 5 bases. V was shortened by 5 bases and J by 4 bases, with 9 bases between the two germline ends. Germline-derived CDR1 and CDR2 are LNHNV and YYDKDF (reference sequence). The CDR3 loop spans 12 amino acids. The CDR3 DNA reads TGTGCCACCAGCCGCCGGGGTTACGAGCAGTACTTC. It yields the protein CATSRRGYEQYF.

V and J are TRBV6-2 or TRBV6-3 and TRBJ2-5; 7 bases are a match to TRBD2. Trimming cost V 5 bases and J 5 bases; bases outside gene matches: 8. From germline, CDR1 is MNHEY and CDR2 SVGEGT. The CDR3 runs 14 residues. The CDR3 DNA sequence: TGTGCCAGCAGTCTTCGACGGGAGGCGGAGACCCAGTACTTC. Its protein product is CASSLRREAETQYF.

This clonotype has just a few counts. V is TRBV13 and J is TRBJ2-6; 15 positions match TRBD2. The germline gives CDR1 PRHDT, CDR2 FYEKMQ (reference sequence). The CDR3 runs to 19 residues. The V gene end was trimmed by 5 bases and the J gene end by 0 bases; junction bases not matched to a gene: 5. This chain's CDR3 is CASSQGLAGGSSGANVLTF. CDR3 nucleotide sequence: TGTGCCAGCAGCCAGGGACTAGCGGGAGGCTCCTCTGGGGCCAACGTCCTGACTTTC.

This clonotype was observed at least ten times. V gene TRBV20-1 combines with J gene TRBJ2-7; a possible D gene is TRBD1 (5 bases). Trimming left V 1 base short and J 3 bases short, with 13 bases between. Germline loops: CDR1 DFQATT, CDR2 SNEGSKA (reference sequence). The CDR3 spans 14 residues. CDR3 nucleotides: TGCAGTGCTAGAGCTAGGGGATTGGGCTACGAGCAGTACTTC. It specifies CSARARGLGYEQYF.

V is TRBV5-1 and J is TRBJ2-5, with 7 positions matching TRBD2. This CDR3 is 14 amino acids long. The germline CDR1 and CDR2 sequences are SGHRS and YFSETQ. The V segment lost 3 bases and the J segment 3 bases; nucleotides outside the gene matches: 5. CDR3 region: CASSSSGVEETQYF. The CDR3 nucleotides are TGCGCCAGCAGCTCTAGCGGAGTAGAAGAGACCCAGTACTTC.

The chain carries TRBV29-1 and TRBJ1-1; TRBD1 matches 11 bases. The V gene end was trimmed by 7 bases and the J gene end by 5 bases; junction bases not matched to a gene: 6. This CDR3 comprises 13 residues. The germline gives CDR1 SQVTM, CDR2 ANQGSEA. The CDR3 sequence is CSDSRDRGTEAFF. In DNA, the CDR3 is TGCAGCGACTCCCGGGACAGGGGGACTGAAGCTTTCTTT.

The chain recombines TRBV3-1 with TRBJ1-6; no definite D call. The CDR3 sequence is 15 residues long. The ends were cut back, 4 bases at V and 7 bases at J, with 14 bases in the middle. Germline V gives CDR1 LGHDT, CDR2 YNNKEL (reference sequence). CDR3 amino acids: CASSPQNGKNSPLHF. CDR3 in DNA: TGTGCCAGCAGCCCCCAAAACGGGAAAAATTCACCCCTCCACTTT.

Details on this clonotype: A much more abundant neighbour one base away suggests this may be a read error. The chain combines TRBV10-1 with TRBJ1-4; 8 nucleotides agree with TRBD1. Germline V gives CDR1 WNHNN, CDR2 SYGVQD (reference sequence). Losses at the gene ends were 4 bases for V and 7 bases for J; bases not matched to a gene: 8. The CDR3 contains 15 residues. DNA for the CDR3: TGCGCCAGCAGTGGGTCCCGGACAGGGATTGAAAAACTGTTTTTT. It encodes CASSGSRTGIEKLFF.

Points on this clonotype: Compared with germline, one end of the junction differs, possibly owing to a read error. The V call is TRBV19, the J call TRBJ2-7; maybe TRBD1 (5 bases). The germline V gene has CDR1 LNHDA and CDR2 SQIVND (reference sequence). The CDR3 has 15 amino acids. The CDR3 DNA sequence: TGTGTCAGTAGTATAGAAGGGGCGCCTTCCTACGAGCAGTACTTC. Amino acids: CVSSIEGAPSYEQYF.

The chain links TRBV7-2 to TRBJ2-3; D is undetermined. The V end was cut by 0 bases, the J end by 0 bases, with 4 bases between. The CDR3 has 14 residues. Looked up from germline, CDR1 is SGHTA and CDR2 is FQGNSA. CDR3 sequence (DNA): TGTGCCAGCAGCTTAGCACAGAGCACAGATACGCAGTATTTT. Amino acid sequence: CASSLAQSTDTQYF.

The rearrangement uses TRBV21-1 and TRBJ2-2; the table's D call, TRBD1, has no DNA check behind it. TRBV21-1 constitutes a pseudogene. The CDR3 consists of 16 residues. The DNA of the CDR3 is TGTGCCAGCAGCCCCCGGGGACAGAGGAACACCGGGGAGCTGTTTTTT. Translating it yields CASSPRGQRNTGELFF.

This clonotype was detected ten times or more. The chain couples TRBV7-8 to TRBJ1-4, with 9 bases matching TRBD1. The CDR3 is 16 amino acids. Germline V gene sequence: CDR1 SGHVS, CDR2 FQNEAQ. V gave up 5 bases and J gave up 0 bases; unmatched junction bases: 4. CDR3 nucleotides: TGTGCCAGCAGCGCACAGGGGGCTGCAACTAATGAAAAACTGTTTTTT. Its translation: CASSAQGAATNEKLFF. Filled out from reference TRBV7-8 and TRBJ1-4, the complete variable domain reads GAGVSQSPRYKVAKRGQDVALRCDPISGHVSLFWYQQALGQGPEFLTYFQNEAQLDKSGLPSDRFFAERPEGSVSTLKIQRTQQEDSAVYLCASSAQGAATNEKLFFGSGTQLSVL.

In its sample, this clonotype was seen many times. This rearrangement joins TRBV20-1 to TRBJ1-5; a possible D gene is TRBD1 (5 bases). CDR3 length equals 16 residues. Germline CDR1 DFQATT, CDR2 SNEGSKA (reference sequence). Trimming took 5 bases from V and 3 from J, leaving 20 bases between them. DNA of the CDR3: TGCAGTGCTCTTAAGACCTTAGGGGCCCCCAATCAGCCCCAGCATTTT. This encodes CSALKTLGAPNQPQHF.

Ten or more counts support this clonotype. The chain recombines TRBV6-6 with TRBJ2-1; TRBD1 or TRBD2 may be the D gene (5 bases each). V was pared by 5 bases and J by 7 bases, with 12 bases between. This CDR3 has 13 residues. Germline assignment: CDR1 MNHNY and CDR2 SVGAGI (reference sequence). The DNA for the CDR3 is TGTGCCAGCAGTCGGGGACCCTTGAATGAGCAGTTCTTC. It encodes CASSRGPLNEQFF.

This clonotype was seen repeatedly, ten times or more. The chain has TRBV3-1 and TRBJ1-1, with 10 bases lining up with TRBD1. Trimming cost V 3 bases and J 6 bases; bases outside gene matches: 7. The CDR3 is made up of 15 amino acids. Germline lookup yields CDR1 LGHDT and CDR2 YNNKEL (reference sequence). The DNA for the CDR3 is TGTGCCAGCAGCCACTCAGACAGGGGGCGTGCTGAAGCTTTCTTT. Residues: CASSHSDRGRAEAFF.

The chain links TRBV20-1 to TRBJ1-1; the D gene is possibly TRBD1 (6 bases). The germline CDR1 and CDR2 sequences are DFQATT and SNEGSKA (reference sequence). Trimming pared 3 bases from V and 1 base from J, leaving 12 bases between. This CDR3 has 14 residues. CDR3 sequence: CSASQGWSNTEAFF. The CDR3 DNA is TGCAGTGCTAGCCAGGGGTGGTCGAACACTGAAGCTTTCTTT.

In its sample, this clonotype was seen many times. The chain joins TRBV29-1 to TRBJ2-3; D possibly corresponds to TRBD2 (5 bases). CDR3 size: 15 residues. Looked up from germline, CDR1 is SQVTM and CDR2 is ANQGSEA. V lost 5 bases to trimming and J lost 2 bases, with 17 bases between them. In DNA form, the CDR3 reads TGCAGCGTTTCGCGTAGCGTGACCTCCACAGATACGCAGTATTTT. It yields the protein CSVSRSVTSTDTQYF.

The chain combines TRBV6-5 with TRBJ1-6; 9 positions agree with TRBD1. V lost 5 bases and J lost 7; bases outside the gene matches: 3. The CDR3 is 14 amino acids. CDR1 MNHEY and CDR2 SVGAGI come from the germline V gene. The CDR3 protein is CASSTGTGNSPLHF. The CDR3 DNA is TGTGCCAGCAGTACCGGGACAGGGAATTCACCCCTCCACTTT.

Concerning this clonotype: This may be a read error: a much more frequent sequence differs by one nucleotide. The chain uses TRBV6-4 and TRBJ2-2; D not resolved. The CDR3 contains 13 residues. Germline V CDR1 and CDR2: MRHNA, SNTAGT. V dropped 4 bases and J dropped 7 bases, with 10 bases sitting between them. The CDR3 here is CASSGEGYGELFF. In nucleotides, the CDR3 is TGTGCCAGCAGTGGAGAAGGGTACGGGGAGCTGTTTTTT.

At least ten counts were recorded for this clonotype. J is TRBJ2-1 and V is TRBV14, with 10 bases identical to TRBD2. CDR1 and CDR2 (germline): SGHDN, FVKESK. V was pared by 1 base and J by 8 bases, with 8 bases of the junction left unmatched. CDR3 length: 16 amino acids. The CDR3 DNA reads as TGTGCCAGCAGCCAAGGCCTAGCGGGAGTGGGCCATGAGCAGTTCTTC. Protein sequence: CASSQGLAGVGHEQFF.